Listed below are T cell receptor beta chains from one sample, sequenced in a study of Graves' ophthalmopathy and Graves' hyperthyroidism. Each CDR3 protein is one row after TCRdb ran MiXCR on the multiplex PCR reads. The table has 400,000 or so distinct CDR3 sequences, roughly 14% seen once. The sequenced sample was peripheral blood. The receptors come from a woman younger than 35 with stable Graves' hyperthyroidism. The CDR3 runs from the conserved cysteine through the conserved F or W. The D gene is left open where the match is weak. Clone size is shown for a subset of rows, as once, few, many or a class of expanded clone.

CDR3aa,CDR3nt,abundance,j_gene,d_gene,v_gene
CASTQGRGTEAFF,TGTGCCAGCACCCAAGGTCGGGGCACTGAAGCTTTCTTT,-,TRBJ1-1,-,TRBV2
CAISKTGDTEAFF,TGTGCCATCAGCAAGACAGGGGACACTGAAGCTTTCTTT,many,TRBJ1-1,TRBD1,TRBV10-3
CASSLTTEETQYF,TGTGCCAGCTCACTAACGACAGAGGAGACCCAGTACTTC,many,TRBJ2-5,-,TRBV18
CSVAGDTETQYF,TGCAGCGTTGCGGGGGATACGGAGACCCAGTACTTC,many,TRBJ2-5,-,TRBV29-1
CASSILERGAYTEAFF,TGTGCCAGTAGTATATTGGAGAGGGGGGCATACACTGAAGCTTTCTTT,few,TRBJ1-1,-,TRBV19
CASSSVEVGVDSPLHF,TGTGCCAGCAGCTCTGTGGAGGTGGGCGTGGATTCACCCCTCCACTTT,-,TRBJ1-6,-,TRBV13
CASSQVPGGLGETQYF,TGCGCCAGCAGCCAGGTCCCGGGGGGTTTAGGAGAGACCCAGTACTTC,-,TRBJ2-5,TRBD2,TRBV4-1
CASSLRDRSPEAFF,TGTGCCAGCAGCTTGAGGGACAGGTCCCCTGAAGCTTTCTTT,many,TRBJ1-1,TRBD1,TRBV13
CATSRGTSGLGETQYF,TGTGCCACCAGCAGAGGGACTAGCGGTCTCGGGGAGACCCAGTACTTC,many,TRBJ2-5,TRBD2,TRBV15
CATSRAKTVRNTGELFF,TGTGCCACCAGCAGAGCAAAGACAGTTAGGAACACCGGGGAGCTGTTTTTT,-,TRBJ2-2,-,TRBV15